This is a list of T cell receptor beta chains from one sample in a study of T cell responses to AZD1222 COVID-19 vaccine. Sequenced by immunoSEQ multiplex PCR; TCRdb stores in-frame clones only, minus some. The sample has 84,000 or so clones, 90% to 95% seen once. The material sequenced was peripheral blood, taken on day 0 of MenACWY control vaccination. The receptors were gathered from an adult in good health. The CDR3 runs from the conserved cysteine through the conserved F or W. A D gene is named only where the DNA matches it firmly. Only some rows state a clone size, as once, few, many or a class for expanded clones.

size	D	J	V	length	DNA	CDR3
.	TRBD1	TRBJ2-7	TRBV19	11	TGTGCCAGCCAGGACAGGGTCGAGCAGTACTTC	CASQDRVEQYF
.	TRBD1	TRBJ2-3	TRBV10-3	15	TGTGCCATCAGAGACGGACAGGGGATCACAGATACGCAGTATTTT	CAIRDGQGITDTQYF
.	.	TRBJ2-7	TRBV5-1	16	TGCGCCAGCAGCTTGGCCGCTAGCGGTCGGGGGCACGAGCAGTACTTC	CASSLAASGRGHEQYF
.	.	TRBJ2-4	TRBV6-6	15	TGTGCCAGCAGTTACTCGCAGGGGACCCCTAACATTCAGTACTTC	CASSYSQGTPNIQYF
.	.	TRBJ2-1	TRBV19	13	TGTGCCAGTAGTCCGGGGAACTACAATGAGCAGTTCTTC	CASSPGNYNEQFF
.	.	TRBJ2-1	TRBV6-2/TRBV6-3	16	TGTGCCAGCAGTTCTCCCGGGACTGAGGGATACAATGAGCAGTTCTTC	CASSSPGTEGYNEQFF
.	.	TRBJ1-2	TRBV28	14	TGTGCCAGCAGTTCTGGACAGTTAGAATATGGCTACACCTTC	CASSSGQLEYGYTF
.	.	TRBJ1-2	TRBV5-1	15	TGCGCCAGCAGCTTGGGCGGGGCCCACGCCCGCGGCTACACCTTC	CASSLGGAHARGYTF
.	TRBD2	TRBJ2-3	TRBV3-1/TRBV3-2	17	TGTGCCAGCAGCCAAGATGGAGCGGGAGGGCCGGCAGATACGCAGTATTTT	CASSQDGAGGPADTQYF
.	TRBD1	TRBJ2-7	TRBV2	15	TGTGCCAGCAGTGGGCAGACAGGGGTCTCCTACGAGCAGTACTTC	CASSGQTGVSYEQYF
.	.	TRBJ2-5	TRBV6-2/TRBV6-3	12	TGTGCCAGCAGCTCCACCGCCAGCCCCCAGTACTTC	CASSSTASPQYF
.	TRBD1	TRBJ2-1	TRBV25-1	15	TGTGCCAGCAGTGAATTCGGGACAGTGGAAAATGAGCAGTTCTTC	CASSEFGTVENEQFF
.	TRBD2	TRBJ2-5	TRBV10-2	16	TGCGCCAGCTTTGCTCGCGCGGGAGGCCCCCAAGAGACCCAGTACTTC	CASFARAGGPQETQYF
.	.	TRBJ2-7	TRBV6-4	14	TGTGCCAGCAGTCGTGGGGGGCCTCCTTGGGAGCAGTACTTC	CASSRGGPPWEQYF
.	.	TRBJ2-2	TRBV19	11	TGTGCCTCCCAGGGTCGCGGGGAGCTGTTTTTT	CASQGRGELFF
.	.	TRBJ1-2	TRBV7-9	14	TGTGCCAGCAGCTTAGGATCCCCAGACTATGGCTACACCTTC	CASSLGSPDYGYTF
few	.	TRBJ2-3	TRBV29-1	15	TGCAGCGTTGAAGCGGGATTGAGGGGGGCAGATACGCAGTATTTT	CSVEAGLRGADTQYF
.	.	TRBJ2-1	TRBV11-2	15	TGTGCCAGCAGCACCCACCCCCTCAACCCTCATGAGCAGTTCTTC	CASSTHPLNPHEQFF
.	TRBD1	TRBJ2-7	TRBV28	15	TGTGCCAGCAGTACTTGGACAGGGGCGAACTACGAGCAGTACTTC	CASSTWTGANYEQYF
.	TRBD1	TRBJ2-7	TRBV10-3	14	TGTGCCATCAGTGACACGACAGGGCGCTACGAGCAGTACTTC	CAISDTTGRYEQYF
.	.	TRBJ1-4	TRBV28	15	TGTGCCAGCAGTTTAGCACAGGGCGGGTTTGAAAAACTGTTTTTT	CASSLAQGGFEKLFF
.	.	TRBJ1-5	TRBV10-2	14	TGCGCCAGCAGATATGGGGGATCAAATCAGCCCCAGCATTTT	CASRYGGSNQPQHF